The entry below describes one T cell receptor (beta chain). The antigen this receptor binds is unknown. No clone much larger than this one lies a single base away; base qualities are absent. The protocol used for the library was the immunoSEQ multiplex PCR assay. Deep sequencing of rearranged TCR beta loci, alongside multiparametric flow cytometry, was used to profile T cell repertoires. TCRdb took over this immuneACCESS table, retaining in-frame rearrangements with V and J assigned. Such tables are incomplete; in checked studies, under half of the missing clones stem from an unresolved V gene, and the remainder is unexplained. Present in this sample are 150,000 or so clones, approximately 91% of which were seen just once. The ten largest clonotypes hold around 5% of the sample. The entry originates in a study of lymphopenia after photon versus proton radiotherapy (dated 2019 in TCRdb). For the wider study: In patients with gastrointestinal tumors who developed high-grade lymphopenia, the study compared the immunological effects of photon radiation therapy with those of proton radiation therapy. The goal of the study was to characterize the differences between the two radiation modalities in how they affect the immune system. The cohort comprised 20 patients with gastrointestinal tumors who received either photon or proton therapy and then developed lymphopenia. What the authors observed across the whole study: Relative stability during treatment was observed in proton-treated patients, whereas loss of naive T cells and TCR diversity and gain of effector/memory populations were observed in photon-treated patients. The survival association was assessed only in patients who died, and better survival with proton therapy was presented by the authors as a possibility rather than a demonstrated result. After the lymphocyte count nadir, photon-treated repertoires showed oligoclonal expansion, especially of CD8+ Temra cells, which drove the drop in diversity. Among patients across the cohort who died, overall survival time showed an inverse correlation with a larger post-nadir drop in TCR diversity.

The sample here was peripheral blood, taken from a patient treated with photon-based radiotherapy. The receptor comes from a man aged 50 to 60 with gastric cancer.

The nucleotides read TGCGCCAGCAGCCCCGGGACACGCGCGAACACCGGGGAGCTGTTTTTT. It specifies CASSPGTRANTGELFF. The chain is assembled from TRBV5-1 and TRBJ2-2; the D gene is perhaps TRBD1, from 6 matching bases. The junction carries 13 bases between V and J, which are trimmed by 4 bases and 0 bases respectively. From the germline V gene, CDR1 is SGHRS and CDR2 is YFSETQ. The CDR3 measures 16 amino acids from cysteine to phenylalanine. Only the CDR3 part of the read is kept: 48 bases, read in frame from the first base.